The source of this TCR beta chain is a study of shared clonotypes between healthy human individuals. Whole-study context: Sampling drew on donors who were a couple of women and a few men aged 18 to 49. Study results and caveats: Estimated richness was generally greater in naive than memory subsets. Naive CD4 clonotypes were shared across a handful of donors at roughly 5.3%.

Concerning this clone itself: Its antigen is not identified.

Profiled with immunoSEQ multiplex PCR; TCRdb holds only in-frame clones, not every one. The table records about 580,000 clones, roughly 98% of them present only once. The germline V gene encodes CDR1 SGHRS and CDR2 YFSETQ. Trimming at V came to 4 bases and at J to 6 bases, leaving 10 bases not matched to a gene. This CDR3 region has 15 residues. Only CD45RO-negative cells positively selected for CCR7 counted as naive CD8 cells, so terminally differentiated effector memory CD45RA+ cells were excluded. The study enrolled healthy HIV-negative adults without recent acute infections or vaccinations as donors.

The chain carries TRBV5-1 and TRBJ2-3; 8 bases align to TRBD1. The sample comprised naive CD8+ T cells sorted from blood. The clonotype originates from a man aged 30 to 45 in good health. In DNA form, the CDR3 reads TGCGCCAGCAGCGCCGGGACAGGAAGATCCGATACGCAGTATTTT. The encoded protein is CASSAGTGRSDTQYF.